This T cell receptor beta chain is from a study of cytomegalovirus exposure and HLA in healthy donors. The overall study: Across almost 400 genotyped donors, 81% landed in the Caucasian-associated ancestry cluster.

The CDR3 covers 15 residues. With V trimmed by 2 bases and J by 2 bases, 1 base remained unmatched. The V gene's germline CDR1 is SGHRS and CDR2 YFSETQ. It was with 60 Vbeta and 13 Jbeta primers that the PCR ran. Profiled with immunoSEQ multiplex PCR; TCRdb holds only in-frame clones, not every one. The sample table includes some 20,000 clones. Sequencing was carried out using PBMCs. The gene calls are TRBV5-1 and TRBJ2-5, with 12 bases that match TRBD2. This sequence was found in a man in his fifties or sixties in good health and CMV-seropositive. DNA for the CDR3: TGCGCCAGCAGCTTAGGACTAGCGGGGCAAGAGACCCAGTACTTC. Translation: CASSLGLAGQETQYF.